This T cell receptor (beta chain) was documented in a study of blood T cell repertoires in COVID-19. Looking at the study overall: Sources were T cells, B-cell-depleted T cells, or PBMCs; the material itself was cDNA or gDNA.

The CDR3 is made up of 14 amino acids. The ends were cut back, 6 bases at V and 0 bases at J, with 10 bases in the middle. The germline V gene has CDR1 LGHDT and CDR2 YNNKEL (reference sequence). Authors' processing steps: Amplifying reference gene primers gave estimates of nucleated cell counts. Generated by immunoSEQ multiplex PCR, the TCRdb table keeps only in-frame clones and is missing some. V, J and clone size reflect that table, while D and trimming were determined from the DNA. The data contain about 72,000 clones, about nine tenths of them singletons. The sequencing input was peripheral blood. V usage is TRBV3-1 (or the pseudogene TRBV3-2) and J usage is TRBJ2-3; D is ambiguous. The receptor comes from a man aged 25-45 years with acute or convalescent COVID-19. The CDR3 bases are TGTGCCAGCAGACCCGGGTCCAGCACAGATACGCAGTATTTT. Translating gives CASRPGSSTDTQYF.